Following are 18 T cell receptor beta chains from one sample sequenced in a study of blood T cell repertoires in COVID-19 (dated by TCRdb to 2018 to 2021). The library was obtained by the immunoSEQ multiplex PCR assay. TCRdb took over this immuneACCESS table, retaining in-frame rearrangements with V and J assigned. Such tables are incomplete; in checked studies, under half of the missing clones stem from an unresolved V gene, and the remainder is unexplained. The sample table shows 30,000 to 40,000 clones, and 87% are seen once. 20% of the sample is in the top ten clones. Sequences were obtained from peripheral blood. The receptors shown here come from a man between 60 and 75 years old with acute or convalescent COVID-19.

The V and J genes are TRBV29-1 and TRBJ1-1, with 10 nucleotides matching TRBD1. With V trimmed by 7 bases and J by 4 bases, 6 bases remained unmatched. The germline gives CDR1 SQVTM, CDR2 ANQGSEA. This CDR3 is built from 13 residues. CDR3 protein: CSADRGRATEAFF. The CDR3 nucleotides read TGCAGCGCAGACAGGGGGCGAGCCACTGAAGCTTTCTTT. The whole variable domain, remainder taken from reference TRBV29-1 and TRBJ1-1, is SAVISQKPSRDICQRGTSLTIQCQVDSQVTMMFWYRQQPGQSLTLIATANQGSEATYESGFVIDKFPISRPNLTFSTLTVSNMSPEDSSIYLCSADRGRATEAFFGQGTRLTVV.

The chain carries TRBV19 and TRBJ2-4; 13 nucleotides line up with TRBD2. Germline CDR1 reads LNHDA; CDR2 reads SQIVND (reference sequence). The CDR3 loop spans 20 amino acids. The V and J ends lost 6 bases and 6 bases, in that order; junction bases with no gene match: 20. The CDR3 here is CASSMGLAGIMRSGRNIQYF. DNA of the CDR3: TGTGCCAGTAGCATGGGACTAGCGGGAATTATGCGCTCCGGTCGAAACATTCAGTACTTC.

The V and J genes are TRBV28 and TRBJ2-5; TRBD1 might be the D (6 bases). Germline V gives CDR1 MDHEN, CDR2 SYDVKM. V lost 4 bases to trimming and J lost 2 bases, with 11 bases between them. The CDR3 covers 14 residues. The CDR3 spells CASSSTGIQETQYF. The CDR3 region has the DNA TGTGCCAGCAGTTCCACAGGGATACAAGAGACCCAGTACTTC.

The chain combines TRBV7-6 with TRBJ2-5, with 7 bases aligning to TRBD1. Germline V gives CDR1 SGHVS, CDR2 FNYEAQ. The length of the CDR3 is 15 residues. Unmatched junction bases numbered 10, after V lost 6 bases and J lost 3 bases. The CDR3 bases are TGTGCCAGCAGTCGGACAGGAGCGTCGAAAGAGACCCAGTACTTC. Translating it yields CASSRTGASKETQYF.

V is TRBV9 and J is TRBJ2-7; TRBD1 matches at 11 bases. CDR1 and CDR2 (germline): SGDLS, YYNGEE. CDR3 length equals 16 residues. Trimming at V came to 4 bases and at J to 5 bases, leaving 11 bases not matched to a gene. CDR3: CASSPTGQGVSHEQYF. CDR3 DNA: TGTGCCAGCAGCCCTACGGGACAGGGGGTTTCTCACGAGCAGTACTTC. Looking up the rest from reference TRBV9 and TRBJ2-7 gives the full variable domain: DSGVTQTPKHLITATGQRVTLRCSPRSGDLSVYWYQQSLDQGLQFLIQYYNGEERAKGNILERFSAQQFPDLHSELNLSSLELGDSALYFCASSPTGQGVSHEQYFGPGTRLTVT.

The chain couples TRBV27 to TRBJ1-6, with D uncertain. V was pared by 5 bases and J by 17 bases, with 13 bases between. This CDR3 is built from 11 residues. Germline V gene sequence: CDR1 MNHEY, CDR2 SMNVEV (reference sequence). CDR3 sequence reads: CASSPPYRVHF. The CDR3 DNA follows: TGTGCCAGCAGTCCCCCCTACCGGGTCCACTTT.

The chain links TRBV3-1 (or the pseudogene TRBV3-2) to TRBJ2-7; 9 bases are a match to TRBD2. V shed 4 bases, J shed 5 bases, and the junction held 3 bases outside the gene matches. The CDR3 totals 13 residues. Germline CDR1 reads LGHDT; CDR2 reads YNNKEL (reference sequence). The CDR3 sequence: CASSRGLADEQYF. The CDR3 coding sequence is TGTGCCAGCAGCCGGGGACTAGCAGACGAGCAGTACTTC.

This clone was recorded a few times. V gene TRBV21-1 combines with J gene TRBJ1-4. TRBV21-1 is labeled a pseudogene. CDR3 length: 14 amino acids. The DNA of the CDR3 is TGTGCCAGCAGCAAGGCGGCTCGGGTTGAAAAACTGTTTTTT. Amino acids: CASSKAARVEKLFF.

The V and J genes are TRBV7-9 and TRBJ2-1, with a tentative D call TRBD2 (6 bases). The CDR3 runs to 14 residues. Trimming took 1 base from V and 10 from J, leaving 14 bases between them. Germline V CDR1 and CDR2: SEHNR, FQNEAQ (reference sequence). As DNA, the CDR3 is TGTGCCAGCAGCTTAGGTACTAGCTTAGGCGAGCAGTTCTTC. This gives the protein CASSLGTSLGEQFF.

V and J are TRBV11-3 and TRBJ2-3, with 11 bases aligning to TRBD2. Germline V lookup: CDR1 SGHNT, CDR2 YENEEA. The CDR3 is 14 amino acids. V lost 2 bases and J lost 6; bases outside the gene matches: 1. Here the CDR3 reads CASSLSSGGDTQYF. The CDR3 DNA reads TGTGCCAGCAGCTTATCTAGCGGGGGGGATACGCAGTATTTT.

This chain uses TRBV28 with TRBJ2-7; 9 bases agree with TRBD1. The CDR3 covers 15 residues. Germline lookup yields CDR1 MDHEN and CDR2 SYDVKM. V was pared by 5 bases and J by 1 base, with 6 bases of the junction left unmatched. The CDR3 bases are TGTGCCAGCAGTACCGACAGGGGGGGGTCCTACGAGCAGTACGTC. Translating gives CASSTDRGGSYEQYV.

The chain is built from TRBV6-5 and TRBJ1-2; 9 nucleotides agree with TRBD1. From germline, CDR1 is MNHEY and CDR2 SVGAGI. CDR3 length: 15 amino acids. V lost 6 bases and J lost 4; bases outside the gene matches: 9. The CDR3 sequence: CASRPGTGTFYGYTF. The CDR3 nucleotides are TGTGCCAGCAGACCAGGGACAGGGACCTTCTATGGCTACACCTTC.

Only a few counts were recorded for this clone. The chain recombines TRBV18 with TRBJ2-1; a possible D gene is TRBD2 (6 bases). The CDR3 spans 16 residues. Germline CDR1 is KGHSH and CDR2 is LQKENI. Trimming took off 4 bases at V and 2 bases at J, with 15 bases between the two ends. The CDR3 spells CASSLGAGIAYNEQFF. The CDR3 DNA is TGTGCCAGCTCACTTGGCGCGGGGATAGCCTACAATGAGCAGTTCTTC.

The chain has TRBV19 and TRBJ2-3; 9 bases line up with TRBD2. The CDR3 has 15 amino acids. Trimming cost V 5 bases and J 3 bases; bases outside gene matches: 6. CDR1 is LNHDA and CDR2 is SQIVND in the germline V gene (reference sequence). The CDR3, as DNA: TGTGCCAGTAGTCCCGGGCTAGCGGGGACAGATACGCAGTATTTT. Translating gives CASSPGLAGTDTQYF.

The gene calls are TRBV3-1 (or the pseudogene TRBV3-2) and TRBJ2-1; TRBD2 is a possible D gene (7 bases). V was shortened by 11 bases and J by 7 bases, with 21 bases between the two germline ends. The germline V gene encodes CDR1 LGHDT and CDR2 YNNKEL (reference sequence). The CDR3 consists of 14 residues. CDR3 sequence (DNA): TGTGCCTGCGAGAGGGGGAGGGCCGGGAATGAGCAGTTCTTC. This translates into CACERGRAGNEQFF.

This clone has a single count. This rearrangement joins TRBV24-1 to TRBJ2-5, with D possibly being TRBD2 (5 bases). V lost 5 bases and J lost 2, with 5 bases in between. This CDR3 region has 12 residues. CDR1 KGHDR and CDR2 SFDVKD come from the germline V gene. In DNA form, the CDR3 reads TGTGCCACCAGTGCGGGACAAGAGACCCAGTACTTC. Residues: CATSAGQETQYF.

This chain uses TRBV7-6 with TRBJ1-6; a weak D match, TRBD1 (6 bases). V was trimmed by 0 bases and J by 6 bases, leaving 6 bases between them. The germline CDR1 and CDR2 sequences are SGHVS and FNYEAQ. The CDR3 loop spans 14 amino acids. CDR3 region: CASSLAGGNSPLHF. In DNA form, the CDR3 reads TGTGCCAGCAGCTTAGCAGGGGGTAATTCACCCCTCCACTTT.

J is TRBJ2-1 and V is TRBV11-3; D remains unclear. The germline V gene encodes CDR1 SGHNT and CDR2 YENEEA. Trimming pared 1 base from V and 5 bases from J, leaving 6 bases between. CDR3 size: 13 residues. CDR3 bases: TGTGCCAGCAGCTTAGGGCGGAACAATGAGCAGTTCTTC. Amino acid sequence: CASSLGRNNEQFF.